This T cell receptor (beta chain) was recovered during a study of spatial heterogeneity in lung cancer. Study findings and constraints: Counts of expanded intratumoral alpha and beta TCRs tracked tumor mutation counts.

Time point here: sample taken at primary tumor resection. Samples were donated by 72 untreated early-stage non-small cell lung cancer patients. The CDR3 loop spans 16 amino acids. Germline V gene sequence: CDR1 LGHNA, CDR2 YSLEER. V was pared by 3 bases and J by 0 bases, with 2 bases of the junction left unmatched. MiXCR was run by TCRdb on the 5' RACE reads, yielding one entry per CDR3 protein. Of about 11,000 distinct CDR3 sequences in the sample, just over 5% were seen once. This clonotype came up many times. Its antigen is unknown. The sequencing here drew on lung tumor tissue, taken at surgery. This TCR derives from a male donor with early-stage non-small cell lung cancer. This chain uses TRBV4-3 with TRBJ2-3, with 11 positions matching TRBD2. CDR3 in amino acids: CASSHLAGGSTDTQYF. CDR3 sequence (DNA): TGCGCCAGCAGCCATTTAGCGGGGGGGAGCACAGATACGCAGTATTTT.